The rows below give T cell receptor beta chains drawn from one sample of a study of regulatory T cells in long-lasting Graves disease. Via MiXCR, TCRdb re-called the multiplex PCR reads, giving one row per CDR3 protein. This sample has hundreds of thousands of distinct CDR3 sequences, with less than 20% found just once. The same data also contributed to another study, on T cells in Graves' hyperthyroidism and ophthalmopathy.

Material: peripheral blood mononuclear cells (PBMCs), obtained at new diagnosis, from a patient treated with antithyroid drugs. All receptors come from a woman in her 30s with Graves disease. The CDR3 runs from the conserved cysteine through the conserved F or W. The D gene is left open where the match is weak. Rows give clone size only sometimes, using once, few, many, or a class for an expanded clone.

abundance | j_gene | v_gene | d_gene | CDR3aa | CDR3nt
many | TRBJ2-5 | TRBV5-6 | TRBD2 | CASSYGLAGRQETQYF | TGTGCCAGCAGCTACGGACTAGCGGGCCGTCAAGAGACCCAGTACTTC
few | TRBJ2-1 | TRBV29-1 | NA | CSVEVRQRVQFF | TGCAGCGTTGAAGTGCGGCAGCGGGTGCAGTTCTTC
NA | TRBJ2-2 | TRBV5-1 | NA | CASSLLIGPQKPGELFF | TGCGCCAGCAGCTTGCTAATCGGGCCGCAAAAACCCGGGGAGCTGTTTTTT
many | TRBJ1-1 | TRBV5-8 | NA | CASSLFPESEAFF | TGTGCCAGCAGCTTGTTTCCGGAGTCTGAAGCTTTCTTT
many | TRBJ1-1 | TRBV11-2 | NA | CASSLGLGTEAFF | TGTGCCAGCAGCTTGGGCCTGGGAACTGAAGCTTTCTTT
few | TRBJ1-5 | TRBV6-2/TRBV6-3 | NA | CASSPSVSTQQPQHF | TGTGCCAGCAGCCCATCTGTATCGACGCAACAGCCCCAGCATTTT
many | TRBJ2-3 | TRBV3-1 | NA | CASSQGTDTQYF | TGTGCCAGCAGCCAAGGAACAGATACGCAGTATTTT
many | TRBJ2-3 | TRBV2 | TRBD2 | CASTAGGSTDTQYF | TGTGCCAGCACGGCGGGAGGATCCACAGATACGCAGTATTTT
NA | TRBJ2-1 | TRBV20-1 | NA | CSARDLVFGVNEQFF | TGCAGTGCTAGAGATCTTGTTTTTGGGGTCAATGAGCAGTTCTTC
many | TRBJ2-3 | TRBV7-9 | NA | CASSEGSRSTDTQYF | TGTGCCAGCAGCGAAGGTTCTCGGAGCACAGATACGCAGTATTTT
many | TRBJ1-5 | TRBV15 | NA | CATGVIRNQPQHF | TGTGCCACCGGGGTGATTCGCAATCAGCCCCAGCATTTT
many | TRBJ2-7 | TRBV3-1 | NA | CASSQGISSYEQYF | TGTGCCAGCAGCCAGGGGATATCCTCCTACGAGCAGTACTTC
NA | TRBJ1-5 | TRBV27 | TRBD1 | CASSPRGLGSNQPQHF | TGTGCCAGCAGCCCCAGGGGGCTCGGGAGCAATCAGCCCCAGCATTTT
NA | TRBJ1-1 | TRBV7-3 | NA | CASSPGKNTEAFF | TGTGCCAGCAGCCCCGGGAAAAACACTGAAGCTTTCTTT
many | TRBJ1-1 | TRBV2 | NA | CASRPDSEAFF | TGTGCCAGCAGGCCGGACAGTGAAGCTTTCTTT
NA | TRBJ2-1 | TRBV6-2/TRBV6-3 | NA | CASSPDQGSNEQFF | TGTGCCAGCAGTCCCGACCAGGGGAGCAATGAGCAGTTCTTC
NA | TRBJ2-1 | TRBV6-2/TRBV6-3 | TRBD1 | CASHLRTGYNEQFF | TGTGCCAGCCACCTCCGGACAGGGTACAATGAGCAGTTCTTC
NA | TRBJ2-7 | TRBV7-9 | NA | CASSLLAGGEKQYF | TGTGCCAGCAGCTTACTAGCAGGAGGGGAAAAGCAGTACTTC
many | TRBJ2-7 | TRBV28 | TRBD1 | CASSTPGTGASEQYF | TGTGCCAGCTCAACCCCCGGGACAGGGGCGTCCGAGCAGTACTTC
few | TRBJ2-2 | TRBV5-1 | NA | CASSLDRNANTGELFF | TGCGCCAGCAGCTTGGACAGAAACGCGAACACCGGGGAGCTGTTTTTT
many | TRBJ2-5 | TRBV2 | NA | CASRRRGPQETQYF | TGTGCCAGCAGGCGTCGGGGGCCCCAAGAGACCCAGTACTTC
NA | TRBJ2-7 | TRBV19 | TRBD2 | CASSRVAGFSYEQYF | TGTGCCAGTAGTAGGGTAGCGGGCTTCTCCTACGAGCAGTACTTC
many | TRBJ1-5 | TRBV12-3/TRBV12-4 | NA | CASTAKSNQPQHF | TGTGCCAGCACCGCCAAAAGCAATCAGCCCCAGCATTTT
many | TRBJ1-6 | TRBV20-1 | NA | CSASLGINSPLHF | TGCAGTGCTAGTCTGGGCATCAATTCACCCCTCCACTTT
NA | TRBJ2-6 | TRBV7-9 | NA | CASSFTGISGANVLTF | TGTGCCAGCAGCTTTACAGGGATTTCTGGGGCCAACGTCCTGACTTTC
many | TRBJ1-2 | TRBV6-1 | NA | CASTGRTNYGYTF | TGTGCCAGCACAGGAAGGACTAACTATGGCTACACCTTC
NA | TRBJ2-3 | TRBV19 | TRBD2 | CASTPQLAGGFTDTQYF | TGTGCCAGTACACCCCAACTAGCGGGAGGTTTCACAGATACGCAGTATTTT
NA | TRBJ2-1 | TRBV7-9 | TRBD1 | CASSSLDGQGLDEQFF | TGTGCCAGCAGCTCCTTAGACGGACAGGGATTGGATGAGCAGTTCTTC
NA | TRBJ1-2 | TRBV18 | TRBD1 | CASSPPGQGALGYTF | TGTGCCAGCTCACCCCCAGGACAGGGGGCATTAGGCTACACCTTC
many | TRBJ1-1 | TRBV20-1 | NA | CSARGPGMNTEAFF | TGCAGTGCTAGAGGCCCAGGGATGAACACTGAAGCTTTCTTT
many | TRBJ1-1 | TRBV10-2 | NA | CASSEGAEPSTEAFF | TGCGCCAGCAGTGAAGGGGCAGAACCTAGCACTGAAGCTTTCTTT